The rows below give T cell receptor beta chains drawn from one sample of a study of T cell responses to AZD1222 COVID-19 vaccine. The protocol was immunoSEQ multiplex PCR, while the TCRdb copy is restricted to in-frame clones and leaves out a portion. The sample carries 100,000 to 110,000 clones, around nine tenths recorded once. Sequences were derived from peripheral blood, sampled on day 0 of AZD1222 vaccination. The receptors stem from an adult in good health. The CDR3 runs from the conserved cysteine through the conserved F or W. Each record gives: J gene, V gene, clone size, D gene, CDR3 protein, CDR3 DNA. A D gene is named only where the DNA matches it firmly. For some rows the clone size is stated as once, few or many, or as a class when expanded; others skip it.

J gene: TRBJ1-1; V gene: TRBV4-1; clone size: NA; D gene: NA; CDR3 protein: CASSQDGVGGGPSAFF; CDR3 DNA: TGCGCCAGCAGCCAAGATGGCGTAGGCGGCGGGCCGTCGGCTTTCTTT
J gene: TRBJ1-4; V gene: TRBV7-9; clone size: NA; D gene: NA; CDR3 protein: CASSLDEKLFF; CDR3 DNA: TGTGCCAGCAGCTTAGATGAAAAACTGTTTTTT
J gene: TRBJ2-1; V gene: TRBV9; clone size: NA; D gene: TRBD2; CDR3 protein: CASSAAGSSNEQFF; CDR3 DNA: TGTGCCAGCAGCGCAGCGGGATCTTCGAATGAGCAGTTCTTC
J gene: TRBJ2-3; V gene: TRBV5-5; clone size: NA; D gene: TRBD2; CDR3 protein: CASSPLLAGVPLYF; CDR3 DNA: TGTGCCAGCAGCCCATTACTAGCGGGAGTCCCATTGTATTTT
J gene: TRBJ1-4; V gene: TRBV6-1; clone size: NA; D gene: NA; CDR3 protein: CASSEPDRPRPTNEKLFF; CDR3 DNA: TGTGCCAGCAGTGAACCAGACAGACCCCGTCCAACTAATGAAAAACTGTTTTTT
J gene: TRBJ1-1; V gene: TRBV28; clone size: NA; D gene: NA; CDR3 protein: CASSSGTNAPEAFF; CDR3 DNA: TGTGCCAGCAGTTCCGGGACCAACGCCCCTGAAGCTTTCTTT
J gene: TRBJ2-1; V gene: TRBV7-6; clone size: NA; D gene: TRBD2; CDR3 protein: CASSLGGGTPLAEQFF; CDR3 DNA: TGTGCCAGCAGCTTAGGCGGGGGGACACCGCTCGCTGAGCAGTTCTTC
J gene: TRBJ1-2; V gene: TRBV19; clone size: many; D gene: NA; CDR3 protein: CASSGQGRDYGYTF; CDR3 DNA: TGTGCCAGTAGTGGCCAGGGGAGGGACTATGGCTACACCTTC
J gene: TRBJ2-1; V gene: TRBV5-5; clone size: NA; D gene: NA; CDR3 protein: CASSLELDSYNEQFF; CDR3 DNA: TGTGCCAGCAGCTTGGAACTAGACTCCTACAATGAGCAGTTCTTC
J gene: TRBJ2-5; V gene: TRBV6-5; clone size: NA; D gene: NA; CDR3 protein: CASGGNQETQYF; CDR3 DNA: TGTGCCAGCGGGGGGAATCAAGAGACCCAGTACTTC
J gene: TRBJ2-3; V gene: TRBV9; clone size: few; D gene: NA; CDR3 protein: CASSVEGRVSDTQYF; CDR3 DNA: TGTGCCAGCAGCGTAGAGGGCAGGGTATCAGATACGCAGTATTTT
J gene: TRBJ1-6; V gene: TRBV6-5; clone size: NA; D gene: NA; CDR3 protein: CASSQTTPLHF; CDR3 DNA: TGTGCCAGCAGTCAGACAACACCCCTCCACTTT
J gene: TRBJ2-7; V gene: TRBV5-1; clone size: NA; D gene: TRBD1; CDR3 protein: CASSVKQGAREQYF; CDR3 DNA: TGCGCCAGCAGCGTGAAACAGGGGGCGAGGGAGCAGTACTTC
J gene: TRBJ1-1; V gene: TRBV6-4; clone size: NA; D gene: NA; CDR3 protein: CASRLDSMNTEAFF; CDR3 DNA: TGTGCCAGCAGATTAGACAGCATGAACACTGAAGCTTTCTTT
J gene: TRBJ1-5; V gene: TRBV21-1; clone size: NA; D gene: NA; CDR3 protein: CASSITQGQVCQPQHF; CDR3 DNA: TGTGCCAGCAGCATCACTCAGGGACAGGTCTGTCAGCCCCAGCATTTT
J gene: TRBJ1-2; V gene: TRBV7-2; clone size: NA; D gene: NA; CDR3 protein: CASSLGGQQTYGYTF; CDR3 DNA: TGTGCCAGCAGCTTAGGGGGGCAGCAAACCTATGGCTACACCTTC
J gene: TRBJ1-2; V gene: TRBV7-2; clone size: once; D gene: TRBD1; CDR3 protein: CASSLGGQTYNYGYTF; CDR3 DNA: TGTGCCAGCAGCTTAGGGGGACAGACATACAACTATGGCTACACCTTC
J gene: TRBJ1-1; V gene: TRBV5-4; clone size: NA; D gene: NA; CDR3 protein: CASSLRSRGTEAFF; CDR3 DNA: TGTGCCAGCAGCTTGAGATCTCGGGGCACTGAAGCTTTCTTT
J gene: TRBJ1-2; V gene: TRBV6-5; clone size: once; D gene: TRBD1; CDR3 protein: CASRMDRLYGYTF; CDR3 DNA: TGTGCCAGCAGGATGGACAGGCTCTATGGCTACACCTTC
J gene: TRBJ1-2; V gene: TRBV10-3; clone size: once; D gene: TRBD1; CDR3 protein: CAVGQGARGYTF; CDR3 DNA: TGTGCCGTTGGACAGGGGGCGAGGGGCTACACCTTC
J gene: TRBJ2-2; V gene: TRBV6-4; clone size: NA; D gene: NA; CDR3 protein: CASRRGSYTGELFF; CDR3 DNA: TGTGCCAGCAGAAGGGGGTCCTACACCGGGGAGCTGTTTTTT
J gene: TRBJ2-7; V gene: TRBV10-3; clone size: few; D gene: NA; CDR3 protein: CAISESALEQYF; CDR3 DNA: TGTGCCATCAGTGAGTCAGCGCTCGAGCAGTACTTC
J gene: TRBJ2-7; V gene: TRBV5-1; clone size: NA; D gene: NA; CDR3 protein: CASSLEGADYEQYF; CDR3 DNA: TGCGCCAGCAGCTTGGAGGGCGCCGACTACGAGCAGTACTTC